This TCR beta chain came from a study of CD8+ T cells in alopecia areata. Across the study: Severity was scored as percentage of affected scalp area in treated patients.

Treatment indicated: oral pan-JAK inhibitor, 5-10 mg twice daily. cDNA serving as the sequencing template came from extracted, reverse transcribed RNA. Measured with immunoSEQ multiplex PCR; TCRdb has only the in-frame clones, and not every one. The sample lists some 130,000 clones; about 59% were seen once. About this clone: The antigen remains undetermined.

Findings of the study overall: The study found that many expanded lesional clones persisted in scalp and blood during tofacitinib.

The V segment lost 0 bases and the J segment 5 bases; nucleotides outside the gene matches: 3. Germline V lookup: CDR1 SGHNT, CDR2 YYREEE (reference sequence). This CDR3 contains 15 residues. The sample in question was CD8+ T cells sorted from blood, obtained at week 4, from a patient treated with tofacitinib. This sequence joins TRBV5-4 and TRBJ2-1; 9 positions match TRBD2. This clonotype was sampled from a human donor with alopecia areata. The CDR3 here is CASSLVAGADNEQFF. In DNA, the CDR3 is TGTGCCAGCAGCTTGGTAGCGGGGGCCGACAATGAGCAGTTCTTC.